This T cell receptor beta chain is from a study of T cell changes during pregnancy in multiple sclerosis (dated by TCRdb to about 2019). In terms of the full investigation: The study examined how the T cell repertoire changed over the course of pregnancy in women with multiple sclerosis.

About this clone: The antigen it binds to is not known. No base quality values were provided; no much bigger clone lies one nucleotide off. The same CDR3 also results from other DNA sequences found in this sample.

The method was the immunoSEQ multiplex PCR assay. What TCRdb holds here is the immuneACCESS table cut down to in-frame rearrangements. Part of the clones is not present; checked against another copy, under half of the missing clones reflect an unresolved V gene, and the others are unexplained. Present in this sample are approximately 46,000 clones, approximately 89% of which were seen just once. Jointly, the top ten make up approximately 2.9% of the sample. V gives up 0 bases and J gives up 4 bases, and the segment between their germline ends measures 4 bases. Spanning cysteine to phenylalanine, the CDR3 consists of 13 amino acids. Left in the record is the CDR3 DNA by itself, 39 bases read in frame from the first base. Sequences PRHDT (CDR1) and FYEKMQ (CDR2) are obtained from the germline V gene (reference sequence).

The receptor comes from a female donor with multiple sclerosis, enrolled in a pregnancy study. Here the chain combines TRBV13 and TRBJ2-1, with no confidently assigned D gene. The material was CD8+ T cells from peripheral blood mononuclear cells, obtained in the second trimester of pregnancy. The nucleotide sequence is TGTGCCAGCAGCTTAGGCCCTTACAATGAGCAGTTCTTC. Its product reads: CASSLGPYNEQFF.